This T cell receptor beta chain appears in the sequencing data of a study of cytomegalovirus exposure and HLA in healthy donors (dated 2017 in TCRdb). Context from the whole study: An earlier analysis of 550 to 700 of the donors reported roughly 300 Gb of sequence data and more than 90 million unique TCR beta sequences from about 200 million T cells. Along with the roughly 670-subject first cohort, a separate validation cohort of around 120 different subjects was used. A later analysis re-examined previously published TCR beta repertoires from 500 to 700 donors and added high-resolution HLA genotyping to investigate patterns of TCR occurrence. In an earlier analysis of more than 550 of the donors, high-throughput TCR beta sequencing was used to judge whether each TCR beta V gene segment behaved as functional or pseudogenic. The study combined high-throughput TCR immunosequencing, statistical association of individual TCRs with disease status, and machine learning to predict cytomegalovirus infection status. Genome-wide SNP genotypes for about 55% of the 666 donors were used in a later genetic analysis, which treated that subset as a discovery cohort. Alongside the repertoire data, information on donor age, sex, ethnicity and CMV serostatus was compiled. Of the 300 to 500 genotyped donors, approximately 80% were placed in the genetic ancestry cluster associated with self-reported Caucasian donors. Among roughly 400 genotyped donors of the cohort, an average of 235,054 unique TCR beta nucleotide sequences were sequenced per donor, around a sixth of them non-productive. The study was designed to test whether signatures of past pathogen exposure could be identified by cataloging public T cell receptors. Rather than drawing on any new phenotypic data, the later analysis identified candidate immune exposures from TCR beta sequences and the way those sequences occurred across donors. Roughly five DR-DQ haplotypes were handled as single units for association and clustering, since linkage in the cohort was strong. Class I and class II HLA loci were covered by the typing at four-digit resolution. An early release covering roughly 580 HLA-typed donors comprised roughly 300 gigabases of sequencing data and tens of millions of unique TCR sequences. The number of typed donors differed by locus: about 620-640 for A, B, C, DRB1 and DQB1; 500 to 550 for DQA1; fewer than 610 for DPA1; and around 450 for DPB1. The study profiled the T cell repertoires of fewer than 850 subjects by immunosequencing and related them to cytomegalovirus serostatus. Every discovery cohort repertoire had been produced on one sequencing platform.

On the study overall, not on this receptor specifically: Compared with equally common non-associated chains, HLA-associated TCR beta chains in a later analysis were more clonally expanded and had lower generation probabilities. In the study, around 160 TCR beta chains were listed as associated with cytomegalovirus. The authors suggested that the approach could potentially be extended to other disease states and immunological phenotypes. CMV serostatus was the only immune exposure information available for the cohort. According to a later analysis, parvovirus B19, influenza, CMV and Epstein-Barr virus appeared linked to several top co-occurrence clusters. Because counts were too low, 15 to 20 rarely observed V segments, including chromosome 9 orphons, were excluded from the earlier analysis of several hundred of the donors. At a false discovery rate of 0.05, a later analysis linked some 18,000 TCR beta sequences to specific HLA alleles. The cohort was sequenced for TCR beta chains only, and without alpha or paired-chain data the features that could be detected were limited. Assigning TCR associations to individual alleles was difficult when HLA alleles, especially DR and DQ, strongly co-occurred. A further reported finding was that TCR beta sequences accurately predicted the HLA-A and HLA-B alleles for most subjects in the first cohort. Broadly in line with IMGT annotations, most TCR beta V segments showed up in productive rearrangements about 87% or about 30% of the time in an earlier analysis of 587 of the donors. In vitro tests confirmed that a few of the cytomegalovirus-associated TCR beta chains recognize cytomegalovirus antigens. Correlated functional status among segregating V segments might reflect linkage disequilibrium, but an unknown experimental factor could not be ruled out. The sequencing pipeline was judged likely to have produced a cluster of highly shared sequence variants as a technical artifact. Most TCR sequences were observed very rarely across donors, whereas some public TCRs were present in many individuals. A later genetic analysis associated a missense DCLRE1C variant with V-gene and J-gene trimming of TCR beta chains, and an independent cohort replicated the association. In a later analysis, TCR association rates were found to vary across HLA loci, with the most associated TCRs seen for DRB1 alleles and the fewest for HLA-C alleles. HLA typing was unavailable for some donors at each locus, so association tests used only the typed subset. The presence/absence analyses assumed that sequencing depth was roughly uniform across donors, and that assumption may not be true. The 87-base-pair reads could not distinguish some IMGT-functional V segments, including TRBV6-2 and TRBV6-3, so those segments were excluded. Most CMV-associated TCR beta chains appeared to be HLA-restricted in a later analysis, and the HLA associations seemed to be driven largely by CMV exposure. A later genetic analysis reported fewer N-insertions in productive TCRs among donors in an Asian-associated ancestry cluster than the roughly 700-donor mean. The classifier was reported to diagnose cytomegalovirus status with high specificity and sensitivity in both the original cohort and the validation cohort.

A word on this clone: Its antigen has not been determined.

The germline V gene gives CDR1 as MNHNS and CDR2 as SASEGT. Unmatched junction bases come to 7, with V trimmed by 7 bases and J by 7 bases. The CDR3 holds 14 amino acids from the cysteine to the phenylalanine. Only CDR3 DNA is held: 42 bases, read in frame from base 1. The library was prepared using the immunoSEQ multiplex PCR assay. For the multiplex PCR, a mixture combining 60 forward primers for TCR Vbeta segments and 13 reverse primers for TCR Jbeta segments was used. Amplification of the CDR3 region of rearranged TCR beta genes was performed with a multiplex PCR assay on genomic DNA. On the Illumina HiSeq System, the amplified TCR beta libraries were sequenced as 87-base-pair reads. As for how the authors treated the data: A later analysis tallied about 77 million unique TCR beta chains across the 640 or so repertoires, and approximately 12 million of those chains were shared by two or more donors. To remove PCR and sequencing errors, raw reads were error-corrected and collapsed into unique sequences using a nearest-neighbor algorithm that merged closely related sequences. To assign V, D and J gene segments, CDR3 sequences were aligned to IMGT reference sequences. For a sequence to be retained, at least a six-nucleotide match to both a V gene segment and a J gene segment was required. Rearrangements were classified as productive when the CDR3 lacked stop codons and remained in frame with V and J, and all other rearrangements were classified as non-productive. CDR3 was defined by IMGT convention, running from the second conserved V-encoded cysteine to the conserved J-encoded phenylalanine. In an earlier analysis of 500 to 650 of the donors, sequences lacking an unambiguous match to a single V gene segment were excluded. An earlier analysis of roughly 590 of the donors called V segments functional above 56.7% productive rearrangements and segregating when the between-donor standard deviation exceeded 5%. To diagnose cytomegalovirus status from the catalog of TCR beta chain sequences, a statistical classification framework was built. A later analysis assigned V and J genes by comparing TCR nucleotide sequences with IMGT/GENE-DB human TR gene sequences. Using the TCRdist pipeline, a later analysis assigned CDR3 sequences along with most-parsimonious VDJ recombination scenarios. In a later analysis, each TCR beta chain was defined by its CDR3 amino acid sequence together with its V-gene family, and reads without a unique V-gene family were excluded. To address suspected cross-contamination and a sequencing artifact, a later analysis removed a few hundred highly shared, low-generation-probability nucleotide sequences. A later analysis calculated a clonal expansion index for each public chain from normalized within-repertoire ranks of inferred template counts. In a later analysis, generation probabilities were computed with a VDJ recombination model fitted to out-of-frame rearrangements, and the resulting probabilities were checked against IGoR. In a later analysis, hypergeometric tests were used to score TCR-TCR, TCR-HLA and TCR-CMV co-occurrence, with a repertoire-size bias correction applied to TCR pairs. False discovery rates were estimated in a later analysis by permuting HLA or CMV assignments 20 times. In a later analysis, co-occurring TCRs were grouped with DBSCAN, and TCRdist sequence similarity was added when clustering was performed within HLA-allele-positive subsets. Repertoires with fewer than 30,000 or more than 120,000 public chains were left out of co-occurrence clustering, as were a handful of repertoires with anomalous nucleotide sharing. As stored in TCRdb, this immuneACCESS dataset retains in-frame rearrangements with V and J assigned. A fraction of the clones does not appear; measured against another copy, unresolved V genes explain less than half of the discrepancy, and the remainder lacks a known reason. D and trimming were read from the DNA, whereas the V and J calls and clone size are those reported in that table. The sample table records 40,000 or so clones. 6.5% to 10% of the sample is taken by the ten largest.

In total, approximately 690 healthy bone marrow donors made up the cohort. At the time of sampling, all cohort members were nominally healthy, though unrecorded immune exposures were likely present. The donor was CMV seronegative and was included in the group of hundreds of seronegative cohort members. A peripheral blood sample was collected from each donor, and TCR beta sequencing was performed on peripheral blood mononuclear cells. Genomic DNA extraction from the blood cell samples was performed with the Qiagen DNeasy Blood Extraction Kit. The rearranged segments are TRBV6-1 and TRBJ2-1; 10 bases in the middle match TRBD2. Sequencing was done on a sample of PBMCs. The sequence derives from a male donor in good health and CMV-seronegative. The DNA reads as follows: TGTGCCAGCATAAATAGCGGGAGGTTGAATGAGCAGTTCTTC. It translates as CASINSGRLNEQFF.